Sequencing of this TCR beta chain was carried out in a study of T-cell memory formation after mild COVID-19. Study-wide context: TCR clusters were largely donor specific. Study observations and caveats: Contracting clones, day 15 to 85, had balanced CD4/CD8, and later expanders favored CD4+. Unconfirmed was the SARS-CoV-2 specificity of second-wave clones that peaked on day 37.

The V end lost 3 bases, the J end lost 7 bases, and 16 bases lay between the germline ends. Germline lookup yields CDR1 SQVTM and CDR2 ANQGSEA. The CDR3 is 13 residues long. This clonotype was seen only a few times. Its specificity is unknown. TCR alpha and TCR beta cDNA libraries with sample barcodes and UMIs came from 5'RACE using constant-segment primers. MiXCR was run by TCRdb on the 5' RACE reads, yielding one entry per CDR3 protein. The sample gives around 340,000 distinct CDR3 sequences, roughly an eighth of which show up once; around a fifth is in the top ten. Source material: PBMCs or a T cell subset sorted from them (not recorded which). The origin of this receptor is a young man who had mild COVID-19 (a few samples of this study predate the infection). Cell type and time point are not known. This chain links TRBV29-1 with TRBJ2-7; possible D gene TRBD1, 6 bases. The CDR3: CSVEGATTGEQYF. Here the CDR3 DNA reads TGCAGCGTTGAGGGGGCCACGACGGGGGAGCAGTACTTC.